The rows below give T cell receptor beta chains drawn from one sample of a study of T cell responses to AZD1222 COVID-19 vaccine. Clones were sequenced by immunoSEQ multiplex PCR, and TCRdb holds only the in-frame ones, with some missing. The sample shows 150,000 or so clones, about nine tenths of them seen only once. The specimen comprised peripheral blood, sampled on day 0 of AZD1222 vaccination. The receptors stem from an adult in good health. The CDR3 runs from the conserved cysteine through the conserved F or W. The D gene is left open where the match is weak. Size values are once, few and many counts, or a class for expanded clones, and some rows have none.

j_gene,abundance,d_gene,v_gene,CDR3nt,CDR3aa
TRBJ1-5,NA,TRBD1,TRBV6-5,TGTGCCAGCGCCTTAGAACAGGGGAATCAGCCCCAGCATTTT,CASALEQGNQPQHF
TRBJ1-3,few,NA,TRBV7-6,TGTGCCAGCAGCCCAGGGAGCTCTGGAAACACCATATATTTT,CASSPGSSGNTIYF
TRBJ1-6,NA,TRBD1,TRBV9,TGTGCCAGCAGTCAAACAGGGGGGGGCAATTCACCCCTCCACTTT,CASSQTGGGNSPLHF
TRBJ2-1,NA,TRBD1,TRBV19,TGTGCCAGTAGGAGGGGGCCGGGTGAGCAGTTCTTC,CASRRGPGEQFF
TRBJ2-7,NA,TRBD2,TRBV5-1,TGCGCCAGCAGCTTGGGGTCTAGCGGGGGGATCAACGAGCAGTACTTC,CASSLGSSGGINEQYF
TRBJ2-3,NA,TRBD1,TRBV7-6,TGTGCCAGCAGCTCTTCTCCGGGACAGGGGAAAGATACGCAGTATTTT,CASSSSPGQGKDTQYF
TRBJ2-2,NA,NA,TRBV29-1,TGCAGCGCTGCGGGCGGGACTGCAGCCGGGGAGCTGTTTTTT,CSAAGGTAAGELFF
TRBJ1-6,NA,TRBD1,TRBV7-3,TGTGCCAGCAGCTCAGGGGGTTGGGATTCACCCCTCCACTTT,CASSSGGWDSPLHF
TRBJ1-5,NA,NA,TRBV2,TGTGCCAGCAGGTCGGTGTCAGGCAATCAGCCCCAGCATTTT,CASRSVSGNQPQHF
TRBJ1-3,NA,TRBD1,TRBV10-3,TGTGCCATCAGCTGGGGACAGGGAGGGACCATATATTTT,CAISWGQGGTIYF
TRBJ2-3,once,NA,TRBV19,TGTGCCAGTAGTATACGCACAGATACGCAGTATTTT,CASSIRTDTQYF
TRBJ1-1,NA,TRBD1,TRBV4-2,TGTGCCAGCAGCCAAGATACAGGGGGAATTACTGAAGCTTTCTTT,CASSQDTGGITEAFF
TRBJ2-5,NA,TRBD1,TRBV4-1,TGCGCCAGCAGCCCCGGAAGGACCCGGGACAGTCAAGAGACCCAGTACTTC,CASSPGRTRDSQETQYF
TRBJ1-5,NA,NA,TRBV28,TGTGCCAGCAGTTTGCCCCTTTTGAATCAGCCCCAGCATTTT,CASSLPLLNQPQHF
TRBJ2-1,NA,NA,TRBV7-2,TGTGCCAGCAGCCCGAGGGGCCAAACCTACAATGAGCAGTTCTTC,CASSPRGQTYNEQFF
TRBJ2-3,NA,NA,TRBV13,TGTGCCAGCAGCCGTACCCTGGATACGCAGTATTTT,CASSRTLDTQYF
TRBJ1-1,NA,NA,TRBV11-2,TGTGCCAGCAGGCTTGGGGACTTTAGGAGCACTGAAGCTTTCTTT,CASRLGDFRSTEAFF
TRBJ1-3,NA,NA,TRBV5-1,TGCGCCAGCAGCTTGTCTCAGCACCTCTCTGGAAACACCATATATTTT,CASSLSQHLSGNTIYF
TRBJ1-4,NA,NA,TRBV28,TGTGCCAGCAGGGACGGATCTAATGAAAAACTGTTTTTT,CASRDGSNEKLFF
TRBJ1-1,few,NA,TRBV10-2,TGCGCCAGCAGTGAACAGGCCACGGAAGCTTTCTTT,CASSEQATEAFF
TRBJ2-5,NA,TRBD2,TRBV2,TGTGCCAGCAGTAGACTAGCGGGGGGCTCCTTGGCAGGGACCCAGTACTTC,CASSRLAGGSLAGTQYF
TRBJ1-1,NA,NA,TRBV7-3,TGTGCCAGCAGCTTACAGGGCTTGAACACTGAAGCTTTCTTT,CASSLQGLNTEAFF
TRBJ1-5,NA,NA,TRBV3-1/TRBV3-2,TGTGCCAGCAGTCCCCTCGCTGATCAGCCCCAGCATTTT,CASSPLADQPQHF
TRBJ2-3,NA,TRBD2,TRBV11-2,TGTGCCAGCAGCGCCCGCGGGGGGCCAGGAGATACGCAGTATTTT,CASSARGGPGDTQYF
TRBJ1-1,NA,NA,TRBV24-1,TGTGCCACCAGTGATCCGGCCCGGGGTTGGGGAGCTTTCTTT,CATSDPARGWGAFF
TRBJ1-2,NA,NA,TRBV18,TGTGCCAGCTCAGAGGGGTCTAACTATGGCTACACCTTC,CASSEGSNYGYTF
TRBJ1-1,NA,TRBD1,TRBV19,TGTGCCAGTAGAACCTCCCGACAGGGTGTCACTGAAGCTTTCTTT,CASRTSRQGVTEAFF